Reported below is one TCR beta chain. TEMRA cells were FACS-enriched, unlike CD8+ and CD4+ T cells, which were negatively isolated. The data belong to a study of CD8 T cells in Susac syndrome. Random hexamers were used to reverse transcribe an amount of roughly 0.45 to 1 ug RNA. A single record per CDR3 protein comes from TCRdb applying MiXCR to the immunoSEQ multiplex PCR reads. The sample consists of hundreds of thousands of distinct CDR3 sequences, 75% to 90% of them appearing once. The receptor was isolated from a human donor with multiple sclerosis. The sequencing sample was made of CD8+ T cells from PBMCs.

CDR3 sequence: CASRVAQGYTF. The DNA of the CDR3 is TGTGCCAGCAGGGTTGCCCAGGGCTACACCTTC. This sequence joins TRBV2 and TRBJ1-2; no firm D call. CDR1 and CDR2 from the germline V gene are SNHLY and FYNNEI. The CDR3 loop spans 11 amino acids. Trimming removed 6 bases at V and 8 bases at J, with 10 bases between.